Listed here are 9 T cell receptor beta chains from one sample, sequenced in a study of blood T cells in healthy people across ages. Sample-barcoded 5' priming and a J-beta primer mix drove a second PCR of roughly 6 to 12 cycles. A single record per CDR3 protein comes from TCRdb applying MiXCR to the 5' RACE reads. Among around 800,000 distinct CDR3 sequences listed, 40% to 65% were seen once. Material for sequencing was blood. Receptors originate from a man older than 75 in good health.

This chain connects TRBV20-1 to TRBJ1-6; 10 bases agree with TRBD1. The CDR3 covers 15 residues. J lost 1 base, V lost 6 bases, and 3 bases had no gene match. Germline V gene lookup returns CDR1 DFQATT and CDR2 SNEGSKA (reference sequence). As DNA, the CDR3 is TGCAGTGCCCGGGACAGGGGATCCTATAATTCACCCCTCCACTTT. Encoded protein: CSARDRGSYNSPLHF.

The genes are TRBV29-1 and TRBJ2-1; TRBD2 aligns across 10 bases. The germline V gene has CDR1 SQVTM and CDR2 ANQGSEA. The V gene end was trimmed by 6 bases and the J gene end by 5 bases; junction bases not matched to a gene: 7. The CDR3 is made up of 14 amino acids. The CDR3 protein is CSVTSGKDDNEQFF. The CDR3 DNA reads as TGCAGCGTCACTAGCGGGAAGGATGACAATGAGCAGTTCTTC.

This chain connects TRBV7-8 to TRBJ2-4; maybe TRBD1 (5 bases). The CDR3 is made up of 13 amino acids. CDR1 is SGHVS and CDR2 is FQNEAQ in the germline V gene. V shed 5 bases and J shed 15 bases, with 20 bases lying between them. CDR3 protein: CASSPTDEYERYF. The CDR3 DNA sequence: TGTGCCAGCAGCCCGACAGATGAATACGAGCGGTACTTC.

The chain joins TRBV24-1 to TRBJ2-7; 8 positions match TRBD1. The CDR3 covers 15 residues. Germline V gives CDR1 KGHDR, CDR2 SFDVKD. V lost 0 bases to trimming and J lost 2 bases; unmatched junction nucleotides: 2. The DNA for the CDR3 is TGTGCCACCAGTGATTTGGACAGGGGAACCTACGAGCAGTACTTC. Translated: CATSDLDRGTYEQYF.

The rearrangement uses TRBV10-2 and TRBJ2-7; TRBD1 aligns across 9 bases. The CDR3 consists of 15 residues. Germline V lookup: CDR1 WSHSY, CDR2 SAAADI. The V and J ends lost 8 bases and 4 bases, in that order; junction bases with no gene match: 12. DNA of the CDR3: TGCGCCAGCGGACTACCACAGGGGGCTAAATACGAGCAGTACTTC. Residues: CASGLPQGAKYEQYF.

This clonotype was seen a few times. The V gene is TRBV18, the J gene TRBJ2-7, with 7 bases aligning to TRBD2. The CDR3 spans 14 residues. With 6 bases clipped from V and 7 bases from J, the junction kept 12 bases outside the gene matches. From germline, CDR1 is KGHSH and CDR2 LQKENI. CDR3 nucleotide sequence: TGTGCCAGCTCCCCTAAGGGAGGGGACCAAGAGCAGTACTTC. Amino acids: CASSPKGGDQEQYF.

V gene TRBV12-3 or TRBV12-4 combines with J gene TRBJ2-3; either TRBD1 or TRBD2 may fit D (5 bases each). V lost 1 base to trimming and J lost 6 bases, with 20 bases between them. The CDR3 loop spans 17 amino acids. CDR3: CASSLVFPGTEGDTQYF. DNA of the CDR3: TGTGCCAGCAGTTTAGTTTTCCCCGGGACCGAGGGGGATACGCAGTATTTT.

The V gene is TRBV5-5, the J gene TRBJ2-5, with a possible D match to TRBD2 (7 bases). Germline V CDR1 and CDR2: SGHKS, YYEKEE (reference sequence). CDR3 length equals 16 residues. Trimming removed 4 bases at V and 11 bases at J, with 27 bases between. The CDR3 spells CASSRGAATGGSEQYF. For the CDR3, the DNA is TGTGCCAGCAGCCGGGGGGCCGCGACCGGGGGAAGTGAGCAGTACTTC.

As DNA, the CDR3 is TGTGCCAGCAGCAGGGGATTGCTGGACTTAGGAGGCTATGGCTACACCTTC. Translating it yields CASSRGLLDLGGYGYTF. The V and J genes are TRBV2 and TRBJ1-2; D might be TRBD1 (6 bases). CDR1 and CDR2 (germline): SNHLY, FYNNEI. This CDR3 comprises 17 residues. Trimming cost V 6 bases and J 4 bases, with 24 bases left between them.